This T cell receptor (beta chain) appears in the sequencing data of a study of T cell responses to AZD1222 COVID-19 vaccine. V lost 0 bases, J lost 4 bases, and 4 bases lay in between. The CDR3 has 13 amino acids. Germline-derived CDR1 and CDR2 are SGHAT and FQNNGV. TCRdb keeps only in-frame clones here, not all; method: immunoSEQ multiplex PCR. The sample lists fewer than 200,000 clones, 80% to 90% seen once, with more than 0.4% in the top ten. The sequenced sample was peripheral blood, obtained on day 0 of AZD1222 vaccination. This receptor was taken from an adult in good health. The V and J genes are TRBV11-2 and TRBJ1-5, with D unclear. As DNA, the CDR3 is TGTGCCAGCAGCTTAGAAAATAATCAGCCCCAGCATTTT. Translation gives CASSLENNQPQHF. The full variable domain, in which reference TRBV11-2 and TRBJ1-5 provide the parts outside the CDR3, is EAGVAQSPRYKIIEKRQSVAFWCNPISGHATLYWYQQILGQGPKLLIQFQNNGVVDDSQLPKDRFSAERLKGVDSTLKIQPAKLEDSAVYLCASSLENNQPQHFGDGTRLSIL.